This T cell receptor beta chain is from a study of blood T cells in healthy people across ages. Whole-study context: Template switching recovered approximately one barcoded beta molecule for every two T cells.

Sample-barcoded 5' priming and a J-beta primer mix drove a second PCR of 7 to 11 cycles. Via MiXCR, TCRdb re-called the 5' RACE reads, giving one row per CDR3 protein. This sample has under 2 million distinct CDR3 sequences, with about 35% found just once. This CDR3 comprises 16 residues. Trimming cost V 6 bases and J 0 bases, with 15 bases left between them. The receptor's source is a woman between 25 and 40 years old in good health. Specimen: blood. The gene calls are TRBV12-3 or TRBV12-4 and TRBJ2-1; D remains ambiguous. The CDR3 sequence is CASSPWTQSSYNEQFF. DNA of the CDR3: TGTGCCAGCAGCCCGTGGACGCAAAGCTCCTACAATGAGCAGTTCTTC.